Below, one TCR beta chain is given with its context. This sample is part of a study of T cell responses to AZD1222 COVID-19 vaccine. V was clipped by 4 bases and J by 8 bases; unmatched bases: 8. Germline CDR1 reads LNHDA; CDR2 reads SQIVND (reference sequence). The CDR3 extends over 13 amino acids. Generated by immunoSEQ multiplex PCR, the TCRdb table keeps only in-frame clones and is missing some. Found here are fewer than 100,000 clones, about 90% of them singletons; the top ten hold roughly 15%. This sequence was found in an adult who received the AZD1222 COVID-19 vaccine. The gene calls are TRBV19 and TRBJ2-7; 7 bases fit TRBD1. Source: peripheral blood, taken 28 days after the second AZD1222 dose. CDR3 coding DNA: TGTGCCAGTAGTACCAACGACAGGGCCCAGCAGTACTTC. Translated, it gives CASSTNDRAQQYF.